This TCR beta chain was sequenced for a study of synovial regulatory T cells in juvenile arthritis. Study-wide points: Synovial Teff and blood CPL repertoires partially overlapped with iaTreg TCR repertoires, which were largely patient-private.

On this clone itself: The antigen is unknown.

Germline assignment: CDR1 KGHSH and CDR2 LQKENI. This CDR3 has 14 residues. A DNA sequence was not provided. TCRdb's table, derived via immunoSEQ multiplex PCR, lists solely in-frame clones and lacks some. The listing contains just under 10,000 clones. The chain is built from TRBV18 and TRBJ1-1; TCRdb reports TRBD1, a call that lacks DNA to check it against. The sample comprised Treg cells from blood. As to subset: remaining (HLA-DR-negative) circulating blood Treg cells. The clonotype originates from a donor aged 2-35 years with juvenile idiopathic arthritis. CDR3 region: CASSRGQGASEAFF.